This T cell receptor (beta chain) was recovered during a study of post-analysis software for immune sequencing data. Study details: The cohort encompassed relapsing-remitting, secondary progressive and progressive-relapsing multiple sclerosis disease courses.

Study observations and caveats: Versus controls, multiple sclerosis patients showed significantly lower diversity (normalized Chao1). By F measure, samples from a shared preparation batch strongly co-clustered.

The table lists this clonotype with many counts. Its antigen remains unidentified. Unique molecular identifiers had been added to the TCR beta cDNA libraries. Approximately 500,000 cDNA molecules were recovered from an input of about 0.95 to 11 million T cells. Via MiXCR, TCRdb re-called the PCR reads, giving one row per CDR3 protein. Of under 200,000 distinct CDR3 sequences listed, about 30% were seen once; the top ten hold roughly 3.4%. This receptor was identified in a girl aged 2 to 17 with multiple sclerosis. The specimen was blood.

The CDR3 here is CASSLSRVRAKVGGHNEQFF. The DNA of the CDR3 is TGTGCCAGCAGCTTAAGCAGGGTTCGGGCTAAAGTCGGGGGGCACAATGAGCAGTTCTTC. The rearrangement links TRBV7-8 to TRBJ2-1; TRBD2 might be the D (7 bases). Trimming took off 2 bases at V and 5 bases at J, with 28 bases between the two ends. This CDR3 is 20 amino acids long. Germline V gene data show CDR1 as SGHVS and CDR2 as FQNEAQ. The entire variable domain, with the rest obtained from reference TRBV7-8 and TRBJ2-1, is as follows: GAGVSQSPRYKVAKRGQDVALRCDPISGHVSLFWYQQALGQGPEFLTYFQNEAQLDKSGLPSDRFFAERPEGSVSTLKIQRTQQEDSAVYLCASSLSRVRAKVGGHNEQFFGPGTRLTVL.